This TCR beta chain was captured in a study of T cells in Graves' hyperthyroidism and ophthalmopathy (dated by TCRdb to between 2018 and 2021). With regard to the full study: Peripheral blood samples were taken at the time of initial diagnosis, prior to any treatment. To identify distinguishing TCR V-J signatures, a discovery cohort of about 100 patients was used, comprising roughly 45 with Graves' ophthalmopathy and 55 to 65 with stable Graves' hyperthyroidism. An independent validation cohort of fewer than 20 hyperthyroidism patients and about 15 patients who later progressed to ophthalmopathy tested prospective prediction of ophthalmopathy. The roughly 100 discovery patients were divided at random into training and test sets in a 7:3 ratio. The study also compared thyroid tissue and blood T-cell repertoires from about six Graves' hyperthyroidism patients. Following sampling, methimazole starting at 30 mg daily was given to hyperthyroidism patients, and high-dose intravenous methylprednisolone was given to ophthalmopathy patients. The paper describes TCR Vbeta CDR3 sequencing of around 140 peripheral blood samples, made up of some 42 ophthalmopathy patients, 70 to 80 hyperthyroidism patients and 17 progressor patients.

Stable Graves' hyperthyroidism was defined as no progression to ophthalmopathy during 18 months of follow-up. Hyperthyroidism patients were aged 18 to 65 years and newly diagnosed, with disease duration of less than 2 months. The study excluded patients with uncontrolled infections, other autoimmune diseases, pregnancy or lactation. Diagnoses were established on the basis of clinical symptoms, serum thyroxine and TRAb, thyroid ultrasound, and orbital computed tomography. PBMCs were separated from 8 to 10 ml of fresh peripheral blood using Ficoll-Paque density gradient centrifugation. Total RNA was extracted with Trizol reagent, and quality was checked on an Agilent 2100 Bioanalyzer. On this clonotype itself: Its antigen target is currently unknown. One end of the junction fails to match germline, which may point to a read error.

What the work shows at the level of the full study, not this receptor alone: Most expanded thyroid clonotypes (frequency above 0.001) were also detected in blood, a finding suggesting that blood repertoires may reflect thyroid immune responses. In validation, progression to ophthalmopathy was predicted by the model with 55% to 71% sensitivity and roughly 72% specificity, a median of about 6 months before onset. In cross-validation, a model built on a 13 V-J signature told ophthalmopathy apart from stable hyperthyroidism with over 85% sensitivity and approximately 81% specificity, and in testing the same model reached 80%/75%. No statistical method was used to fix the sample size in advance, and group allocation was not hidden from the investigators.

The TCR beta CDR3 regions were amplified from the RNA transcripts. For the first round of RT-PCR on the TCR CDR3, the HTBI primer set was used together with the Qiagen OneStep RT-PCR kit. The libraries were constructed in a second round of multiplex PCR and then size-selected and purified. Libraries were sequenced paired-end with 100 bp reads on an Illumina HiSeq2000. Per the authors' processing: Raw data were processed with SOAPnuke, discarding reads with adapters, uncalled bases, mean Phred below 15, or no exact constant-primer or identifier match. High-quality paired reads were merged with COPE v1.2.5, and unique nucleotide sequences were defined as clonotypes. Clonotypes were aligned to IMGT TRBV, TRBD and TRBJ reference segments using MiTCR v1.1. The analysis was restricted to V-J combinations with a frequency above 0.0001, which together covered approximately 99% of the repertoires. The TCS score was defined as the ratio of F50 (clonal expansion) to E x V (chaos), calculated using BLOSUM62-based TCRdist between CDR3 peptides within each V-J. Welch's t-statistics and random forest reduced fewer than 550 V-J features to about 12, which were used in a naive Bayes classifier (R e1071). Clones were called with MiXCR by TCRdb after fastp trimmed the public reads at Q25, and only in-frame beta chains were retained. Identical CDR3 protein sequences are pooled into one entry, listed with their most common genes and DNA. These V and J calls originate from TCRdb's pipeline instead of the authors' own analysis. In all, the sample holds 250,000 to 300,000 distinct CDR3 sequences, and about 13% of those were seen once. 7.9% of the sample goes to the ten largest clones.

CDR1 and CDR2, looked up from the germline V gene, are MGHRA and YSYEKL. Taken from cysteine to phenylalanine, the CDR3 has 16 residues. CDR3 DNA only is kept here, 48 bases in frame from base 1. This TCR was sampled from a woman aged 40 to 50 with Graves' hyperthyroidism. The V and J genes are TRBV4-1 and TRBJ2-1; 8 central bases correspond to TRBD2. Sequenced sample: blood. The CDR3 protein sequence reads: CASSQAQAGAYYEQFF. The sequence in DNA is TGCGCCAGCAGCCAAGCCCAAGCGGGAGCCTACTATGAGCAGTTCTTC.